The clone carrying this T cell receptor beta chain turned up a few times. Trimming left V 5 bases short and J 1 base short, with 14 bases between. There are 15 residues in the CDR3. UMIs and a universal primer site were added when TCR cDNA was made by 5'RACE template switching. In TCRdb, the 5' RACE reads were re-called with MiXCR into one record per CDR3 protein. The sample has roughly 99,000 distinct CDR3 sequences, under 7% seen once; the top ten hold about two fifths. The data stem from a study of T cells after yellow fever vaccination. The rearrangement joins TRBV12-3 or TRBV12-4 to TRBJ2-5, with D perhaps TRBD1 (6 bases). The material sequenced was CD8+ T cells sorted from PBMCs, taken 10 days after the yellow fever booster vaccination. This TCR came from a man younger than 30 who received the YFV17D yellow fever vaccine. CDR3 sequence reads: CASSPPGVSQETQYF. In DNA, the CDR3 is TGTGCCAGCAGTCCCCCAGGGGTTTCCCAAGAGACCCAGTACTTC.